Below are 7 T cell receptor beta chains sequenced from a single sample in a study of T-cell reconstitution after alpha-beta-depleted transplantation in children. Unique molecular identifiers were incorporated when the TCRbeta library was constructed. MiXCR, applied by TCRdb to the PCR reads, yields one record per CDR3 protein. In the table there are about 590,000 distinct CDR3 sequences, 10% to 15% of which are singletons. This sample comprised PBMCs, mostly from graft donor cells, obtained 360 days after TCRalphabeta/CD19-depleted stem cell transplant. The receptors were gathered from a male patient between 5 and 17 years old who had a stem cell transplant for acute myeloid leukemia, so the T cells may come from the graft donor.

The CDR3 nucleotides are TGTGCCAGCAGCCTCGGCGGGGAGGGGAAAGCTTTCTTT. Protein: CASSLGGEGKAFF. The genes are TRBV7-9 and TRBJ1-1; TRBD1 might be the D (5 bases). V was cut by 5 bases and J by 9 bases, with 16 bases left in between. Per germline, CDR1 SEHNR and CDR2 FQNEAQ (reference sequence). This CDR3 comprises 13 residues. The full variable domain, in which reference TRBV7-9 and TRBJ1-1 provide the parts outside the CDR3, is DTGVSQNPRHKITKRGQNVTFRCDPISEHNRLYWYRQTLGQGPEFLTYFQNEAQLEKSRLLSDRFSAERPKGSFSTLEIQRTEQGDSAMYLCASSLGGEGKAFFGQGTRLTVV.

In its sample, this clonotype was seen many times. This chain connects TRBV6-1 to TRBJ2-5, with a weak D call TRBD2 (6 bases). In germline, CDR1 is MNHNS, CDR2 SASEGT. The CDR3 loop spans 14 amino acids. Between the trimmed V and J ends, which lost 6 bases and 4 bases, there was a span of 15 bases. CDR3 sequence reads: CASRPGVAGETQYF. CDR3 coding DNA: TGTGCCAGCAGGCCGGGAGTTGCGGGAGAGACCCAGTACTTC.

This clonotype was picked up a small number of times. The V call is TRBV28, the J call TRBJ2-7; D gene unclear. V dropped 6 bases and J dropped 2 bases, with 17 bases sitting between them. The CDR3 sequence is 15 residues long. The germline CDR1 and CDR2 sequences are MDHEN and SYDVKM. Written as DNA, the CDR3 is TGTGCCAGCAGCCGCCTCATCGGTCCTGCCTACGAGCAGTACTTC. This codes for CASSRLIGPAYEQYF.

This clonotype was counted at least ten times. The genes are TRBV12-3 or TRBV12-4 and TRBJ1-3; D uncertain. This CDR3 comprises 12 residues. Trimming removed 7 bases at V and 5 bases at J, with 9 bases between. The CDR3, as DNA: TGTGCCAGCACCGTTATCCGAAACACCATATATTTT. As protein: CASTVIRNTIYF.

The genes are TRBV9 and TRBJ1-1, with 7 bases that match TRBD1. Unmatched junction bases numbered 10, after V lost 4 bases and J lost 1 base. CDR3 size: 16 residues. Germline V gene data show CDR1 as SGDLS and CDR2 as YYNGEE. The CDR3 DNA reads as TGTGCCAGCAGCACCCGACAGGGAGCGGGGAACACTGAAGCTTTCTTT. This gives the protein CASSTRQGAGNTEAFF.

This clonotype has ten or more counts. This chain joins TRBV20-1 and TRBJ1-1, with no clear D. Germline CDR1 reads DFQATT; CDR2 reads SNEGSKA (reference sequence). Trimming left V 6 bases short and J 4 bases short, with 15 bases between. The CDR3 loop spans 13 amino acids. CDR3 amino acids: CSAVYHNPTEAFF. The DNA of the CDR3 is TGCAGTGCCGTCTACCACAATCCCACTGAAGCTTTCTTT.

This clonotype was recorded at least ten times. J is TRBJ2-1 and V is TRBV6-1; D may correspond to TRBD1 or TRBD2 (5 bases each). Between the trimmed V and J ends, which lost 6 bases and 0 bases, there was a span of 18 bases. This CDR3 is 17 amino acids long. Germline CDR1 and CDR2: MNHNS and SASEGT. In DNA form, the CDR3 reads TGTGCCAGCAGCCGCCCGGGACCCTTGAGCTCCTACAATGAGCAGTTCTTC. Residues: CASSRPGPLSSYNEQFF.